This T cell receptor beta chain was observed in a study of blood T cell repertoires in COVID-19. TCRdb keeps only in-frame clones here, not all; method: immunoSEQ multiplex PCR. The sample yields approximately 170,000 clones, around 84% seen once. Worth noting for this clone: Other DNA sequences in the same sample also yield this CDR3.

Germline-derived CDR1 and CDR2 are SGHRS and YFSETQ. The V gene end was trimmed by 3 bases and the J gene end by 6 bases; junction bases not matched to a gene: 7. The CDR3 totals 14 residues. The sequencing input was PBMCs or T cells enriched from blood (not recorded which). The origin of this receptor is a woman between 45 and 65 years old who had recovered from COVID-19. This chain joins TRBV5-1 and TRBJ1-2; 8 nucleotides agree with TRBD1. In nucleotides, the CDR3 is TGCGCCAGCAGCTCTACCGGGACAGGAGATGGCTACACCTTC. Protein: CASSSTGTGDGYTF.